One sample yielded the 25 T cell receptor beta chains listed below, sequenced in a study of cytomegalovirus exposure and HLA in healthy donors. This PCR relied on a set of 60 Vbeta primers and 13 Jbeta primers. Measured with immunoSEQ multiplex PCR; TCRdb has only the in-frame clones, and not every one. The sample holds 160,000 or so clones, approximately 79% seen once. The material sequenced was PBMCs. The receptor source for this set is a man aged 35 to 55 in good health and CMV-seronegative.

The rearrangement links TRBV19 to TRBJ1-5, with D maybe TRBD1 (6 bases). Germline V gene lookup returns CDR1 LNHDA and CDR2 SQIVND (reference sequence). V was cut by 4 bases and J by 4 bases, with 14 bases left in between. The CDR3 consists of 15 residues. The CDR3 loop is CASSTSLTGNQPQHF. Here the CDR3 DNA reads TGTGCCAGTAGTACTTCGTTGACAGGTAATCAGCCCCAGCATTTT.

The rearrangement uses TRBV6-1 and TRBJ2-7; tentative D call: TRBD2 (6 bases). CDR1 and CDR2 (germline): MNHNS, SASEGT. The CDR3 length is 18 residues. V lost 4 bases, J lost 0 bases, and 22 bases lay in between. The CDR3 is CASSAPSTGGKSSYEQYF. CDR3 DNA: TGTGCCAGCAGTGCTCCATCGACTGGCGGGAAGAGCTCCTACGAGCAGTACTTC.

The chain couples TRBV5-1 to TRBJ2-1; 10 bases match TRBD1. The CDR3 consists of 15 residues. Germline V gene sequence: CDR1 SGHRS, CDR2 YFSETQ. V lost 4 bases, J lost 6 bases, and 7 bases stayed unmatched. The CDR3, as DNA: TGCGCCAGCAGCAGAGGGACAGGGGCTAGCAATGAGCAGTTCTTC. Translation: CASSRGTGASNEQFF.

The CDR3 here is CASSGRVRDREPDTQYF. The CDR3 nucleotides read TGTGCCAGCAGCGGTCGAGTAAGGGACAGGGAACCAGATACGCAGTATTTT. The chain recombines TRBV7-2 with TRBJ2-3, with TRBD1 identical over 9 bases. Trimming removed 5 bases from V and 4 bases from J; junction bases left unmatched: 13. The CDR3 loop spans 17 amino acids. Germline V CDR1 and CDR2: SGHTA, FQGNSA.

This clone occurred a few times. The chain joins TRBV29-1 to TRBJ2-1; possibly TRBD2 for D (5 bases). The CDR3 runs to 16 residues. V was cut by 5 bases and J by 0 bases, with 17 bases left in between. The germline V gene encodes CDR1 SQVTM and CDR2 ANQGSEA. The CDR3 DNA sequence: TGCAGCGTTATTGGGAGCGGCGGAAGCTCCTACAATGAGCAGTTCTTC. Its translation is CSVIGSGGSSYNEQFF.

This chain uses TRBV27 with TRBJ2-7; 10 nucleotides line up with TRBD2. The CDR3 covers 21 residues. Germline V lookup: CDR1 MNHEY, CDR2 SMNVEV (reference sequence). Losses at the gene ends were 5 bases for V and 7 bases for J; bases not matched to a gene: 29. The CDR3 here is CASSPTPVWTPSGSHDGEQYF. The CDR3 DNA follows: TGTGCCAGCAGTCCGACCCCGGTCTGGACCCCTAGCGGGAGCCATGACGGGGAGCAGTACTTC.

With regard to this clone: An end of the junction does not agree with germline; a read error may underlie this. The chain uses TRBV28 and TRBJ2-4, with D possibly being TRBD1 (5 bases). The CDR3 loop spans 13 amino acids. The germline V gene has CDR1 MDHEN and CDR2 SYDVKM. For the CDR3, the DNA is TGTGCCAGCAGTAGGGGCAGCCAAAACAGTCAGTACTTC. Translated: CASSRGSQNSQYF. Combining the CDR3 with reference TRBV28 and TRBJ2-4 gives the whole variable domain DVKVTQSSRYLVKRTGEKVFLECVQDMDHENMFWYRQDPGLGLRLIYFSYDVKMKEKGDIPEGYSVSREKKERFSLILESASTNQTSMYLCASSRGSQNSQYFGAGTRLSVL.

The chain carries TRBV6-1 and TRBJ1-6; D unresolved. Trimming pared 4 bases from V and 10 bases from J, leaving 11 bases between. The germline V gene has CDR1 MNHNS and CDR2 SASEGT. This CDR3 comprises 13 residues. The CDR3 protein is CASSGHAKSPLHF. CDR3 DNA: TGTGCCAGCAGTGGACACGCGAAGTCACCCCTCCACTTT.

The gene calls are TRBV18 and TRBJ2-7; possibly TRBD1 for D (6 bases). The CDR3 is made up of 13 amino acids. Germline V gene data show CDR1 as KGHSH and CDR2 as LQKENI. V lost 3 bases, J lost 3 bases, and 9 bases lay in between. CDR3 DNA sequence: TGTGCCAGCTCACCCCGGACAGTCTACGAGCAGTACTTC. It translates to CASSPRTVYEQYF. Supplemented by reference TRBV18 and TRBJ2-7, the full variable domain reads NAGVMQNPRHLVRRRGQEARLRCSPMKGHSHVYWYRQLPEEGLKFMVYLQKENIIDESGMPKERFSAEFPKEGPSILRIQQVVRGDSAAYFCASSPRTVYEQYFGPGTRLTVT.

This chain connects TRBV5-8 to TRBJ1-1, with 12 bases aligning to TRBD1. CDR1 is SGHTS and CDR2 is YDEGEE in the germline V gene. The J segment lost 10 bases and the V segment lost 5 bases, leaving 15 bases of the junction unmatched. This CDR3 is built from 16 residues. The CDR3 reads CASSQYTGTGGLGAFF. In DNA, the CDR3 is TGTGCCAGCAGTCAGTATACCGGGACAGGGGGCTTAGGAGCTTTCTTT.

In the case of this clone: The junction departs from germline at one end; a sequencing error may be responsible. This chain connects TRBV15 to TRBJ1-1; the D is unclear. The CDR3 has 15 amino acids. Per the germline V gene, CDR1 is LNHNV and CDR2 is YYDKDF (reference sequence). The chain's CDR3 is CATSRDVALNTEAFF. Written as DNA, the CDR3 is TGTGCCACCAGTAGAGATGTCGCGCTGAACACTGAAGCTTTCTTT.

This clone was found once. The V call is TRBV10-3, the J call TRBJ1-2; TRBD1 aligns across 9 bases. CDR3 length: 16 residues. Germline V gene data show CDR1 as ENHRY and CDR2 as SYGVKD. With 5 bases clipped from V and 6 bases from J, the junction kept 13 bases outside the gene matches. As DNA, the CDR3 is TGTGCCATCAGTAACTACGGGACAGGGAGGCAGAATGGCTACACCTTC. Translated: CAISNYGTGRQNGYTF.

Comment on this clone: Because the CDR3's place on the DNA is in doubt, the DNA is left out and the CDR3 is given as listed by TCRdb. The rearrangement links TRBV6-6 to TRBJ2-7; TRBD1, the table's D call, lacks a check against the DNA. Germline V lookup: CDR1 MNHNY, CDR2 SVGAGI (reference sequence). Both ends counted, the CDR3 spans 14 residues. CDR3 amino acids: CASILGQVDYEQYF.

This chain links TRBV9 with TRBJ2-7; D ambiguous. Germline V lookup: CDR1 SGDLS, CDR2 YYNGEE. The ends were cut back, 0 bases at V and 3 bases at J, with 7 bases in the middle. The CDR3 is made up of 13 amino acids. CDR3 bases: TGTGCCAGCAGCGTAGAACACGACTACGAGCAGTACTTC. This gives the protein CASSVEHDYEQYF.

The chain employs TRBV6-1 and TRBJ2-7, with D uncertain. CDR3 size: 13 residues. V was trimmed by 4 bases and J by 0 bases, leaving 7 bases between them. Per germline, CDR1 MNHNS and CDR2 SASEGT. CDR3 protein: CASSADISYEQYF. In nucleotides, the CDR3 is TGTGCCAGCAGTGCCGACATCTCCTACGAGCAGTACTTC.

Written as DNA, the CDR3 is TGTGCCAGCAGCTCTCCGGGACAAACGGTCAAATACCCCTCCTACGAGCAGTACTTC. The encoded protein is CASSSPGQTVKYPSYEQYF. The chain couples TRBV5-5 to TRBJ2-7, with D perhaps matching TRBD1 (6 bases). V was cut by 3 bases and J by 0 bases, with 25 bases left in between. The CDR3 sequence is 19 residues long. Germline lookup yields CDR1 SGHKS and CDR2 YYEKEE (reference sequence).

The chain carries TRBV5-1 and TRBJ2-3; the D is unclear. The CDR3 runs 13 residues. Trimming pared 4 bases from V and 4 bases from J, leaving 10 bases between. The germline CDR1 and CDR2 sequences are SGHRS and YFSETQ. CDR3 coding DNA: TGCGCCAGCAGCCCCAACTTTGCAGATACGCAGTATTTT. Protein: CASSPNFADTQYF.

The chain joins TRBV29-1 to TRBJ1-1; perhaps TRBD1 as D (6 bases). This CDR3 comprises 16 residues. V gave up 5 bases and J gave up 0 bases, with 19 bases separating them. The germline V gene encodes CDR1 SQVTM and CDR2 ANQGSEA. DNA for the CDR3: TGCAGCGTTTGGGCAGATGGGACACAGATGAACACTGAAGCTTTCTTT. Residues: CSVWADGTQMNTEAFF.

V usage is TRBV6-5 and J usage is TRBJ2-2; unclear D gene. The CDR3 contains 12 residues. Trimming shortened V by 4 bases and J by 5 bases, and 5 bases separated the two germline ends. CDR1 and CDR2 from the germline V gene are MNHEY and SVGAGI. The CDR3 protein is CASSFKTGELFF. CDR3 nucleotides: TGTGCCAGCAGTTTCAAAACCGGGGAGCTGTTTTTT.

The V gene is TRBV27, the J gene TRBJ2-2; D uncertain. This CDR3 is 15 amino acids long. V lost 5 bases and J 0 bases, leaving 10 bases between the germline ends. From germline, CDR1 is MNHEY and CDR2 SMNVEV (reference sequence). The CDR3: CASSPLDANTGELFF. CDR3 in DNA: TGTGCCAGCAGTCCTCTAGACGCGAACACCGGGGAGCTGTTTTTT.

The rearrangement links TRBV27 to TRBJ2-1; TRBD2 matches 13 bases. The CDR3 runs to 14 residues. J gave up 5 bases and V 5 bases, and 0 bases lay outside the gene matches. Germline values: CDR1 MNHEY, CDR2 SMNVEV (reference sequence). CDR3 in DNA: TGTGCCAGCAGTGGACTAGCGGGAGACAATGAGCAGTTCTTC. This sequence encodes CASSGLAGDNEQFF.

The V and J genes are TRBV5-6 and TRBJ2-7; 13 positions agree with TRBD2. Germline V gene data show CDR1 as SGHDT and CDR2 as YYEEEE. The CDR3 is 18 amino acids. V lost 4 bases to trimming and J lost 2 bases; unmatched junction nucleotides: 12. The CDR3 nucleotides are TGTGCCAGCAGCATAGGACTAGCGGGAGCGGTGGCCCCCTACGAGCAGTACTTC. Protein sequence: CASSIGLAGAVAPYEQYF. The whole variable domain, filled in from reference TRBV5-6 and TRBJ2-7, reads DAGVTQSPTHLIKTRGQQVTLRCSPKSGHDTVSWYQQALGQGPQFIFQYYEEEERQRGNFPDRFSGHQFPNYSSELNVNALLLGDSALYLCASSIGLAGAVAPYEQYFGPGTRLTVT.

V and J are TRBV2 and TRBJ1-5; D possibly corresponds to TRBD1 (6 bases). Trimming took off 7 bases at V and 4 bases at J, with 8 bases between the two ends. Looked up from germline, CDR1 is SNHLY and CDR2 is FYNNEI. CDR3 length: 12 amino acids. CDR3: CASKGGNQPQHF. CDR3 nucleotides: TGTGCCAGCAAGGGGGGGAATCAGCCCCAGCATTTT.

Only a few counts were recorded for this clone. The rearrangement links TRBV28 to TRBJ2-7, with a possible D match to TRBD2 (5 bases). Germline V gives CDR1 MDHEN, CDR2 SYDVKM. There are 17 residues in the CDR3. Trimming shortened V by 3 bases and J by 4 bases, and 22 bases separated the two germline ends. DNA of the CDR3: TGTGCCAGCAGTTTTTTCCTTACGGGGATACGTCAGTACGAGCAGTACTTC. Protein: CASSFFLTGIRQYEQYF.

In regard to this clone: One end of the junction does not line up with germline, which may come from a read error. The rearrangement uses TRBV7-9 and TRBJ2-7; D is possibly TRBD1 (5 bases). Germline values: CDR1 SEHNR, CDR2 FQNEAQ (reference sequence). The CDR3 is 15 residues long. The CDR3 spells CSSNPIKGPSYEQYF. The CDR3, as DNA: TGTTCCAGCAACCCAATCAAGGGGCCCTCCTACGAGCAGTACTTC.